This is a list of T cell receptor beta chains from one sample in a study of T cell repertoires in cytomegalovirus infection. Which antigens these TCRs recognize remains unknown. In TCRdb, the reads were re-called with MiXCR into one record per CDR3 protein. This table holds 100,000 to 150,000 distinct CDR3 sequences, around 30% found once. The sample consisted of CD8+ T cells from cultured PBMCs, taken from culture after CMV antigen stimulation. The source of these receptors is a human donor in good health (CMV status not recorded). Some clones in this sample may be carry-over from other donors' samples. The CDR3 runs from the conserved cysteine through the conserved F or W. D genes are given only for firm matches. Size tells how often a clone was seen (once, few, many) or the class of an expanded clone, and some rows leave it out.

d_gene	j_gene	v_gene	abundance	CDR3nt	CDR3aa
-	TRBJ1-1	TRBV7-2	few	TGTGCCAGCAGCCCTTCCCGGGCCGGTATTATGAACACTGAAGCTTTCTTT	CASSPSRAGIMNTEAFF
-	TRBJ2-5	TRBV6-1	many	TGTGCCAGCAGTGAAGGTTTTTGGGAATACGACCAAGAGACCCAGTACTTC	CASSEGFWEYDQETQYF
-	TRBJ2-2	TRBV6-4	-	TGTGCCAGCAGTCCGGACGGCGCCCCAAACACCGGGGAGCTGTTTTTT	CASSPDGAPNTGELFF
-	TRBJ2-3	TRBV7-8	-	TGTGCCAGCAGCTTAGTAGCAGATACGCAGTATTTT	CASSLVADTQYF
-	TRBJ2-7	TRBV7-2	many	TGTGCCAGCAGCTCGATTGGTCAAGGCGCCTACGAGCAGTACTTC	CASSSIGQGAYEQYF
-	TRBJ1-1	TRBV5-6	-	TGTGCCAGCAGCTGGGAGACAGGAGGAGATGAAGCTTTCTTT	CASSWETGGDEAFF
TRBD1	TRBJ1-1	TRBV7-8	few	TGTGCCAGCAGCTTAATCCAGGGGGAAATGAAGACTGAAGCTTTCTTT	CASSLIQGEMKTEAFF
TRBD1	TRBJ1-2	TRBV5-6	-	TGTGCCAGCAGCTTGATCACGCAGGGGGTCGGCTACACCTTC	CASSLITQGVGYTF
-	TRBJ2-5	TRBV27	few	TGTGCCAGCAGTTGGGACACGGGGGTTTGGTACTTC	CASSWDTGVWYF
TRBD2	TRBJ2-1	TRBV6-2/TRBV6-3	few	TGTGCCATCCGTCGCCTAGGGACTACCTCCTACAATGAGCAGTTCTTC	CAIRRLGTTSYNEQFF
-	TRBJ1-1	TRBV28	-	TGTGCCAGCGGGGGCGGCGTGTCAGCTTTCTTT	CASGGGVSAFF
-	TRBJ2-4	TRBV6-2/TRBV6-3	-	TGTGCCAGCCGAGGGACCCCGAGCAACATTCAGTACTTC	CASRGTPSNIQYF
-	TRBJ1-1	TRBV7-2	-	TGTGCCAGCAGCTTGGCAGGCAGCATGAACACTGAAGCTTTCTTT	CASSLAGSMNTEAFF
-	TRBJ2-7	TRBV7-8	few	TGTGCCAGCATGGGACTTCCCTACGAGCAGTACTTC	CASMGLPYEQYF
TRBD1	TRBJ1-2	TRBV7-2	-	TGTGCCAGCAGCTTATTTCAAGAAGGGGGCGGGTATGGCTACACCTTC	CASSLFQEGGGYGYTF
-	TRBJ2-7	TRBV11-1	few	TGTGCCAGCAGCCCCGGGAACCACGAGCAGTACTTC	CASSPGNHEQYF
TRBD1	TRBJ2-5	TRBV4-3	-	TGCGCCAGCAGCCAAGTGTTAGACAGGGCAGGGGAGACCCAGTACTTC	CASSQVLDRAGETQYF
TRBD1	TRBJ2-3	TRBV19	few	TGTGCCAGTAGTACCCAGGGGGCGCGGGCAGATACGCAGTATTTT	CASSTQGARADTQYF
TRBD1	TRBJ2-1	TRBV4-3	-	TGCGCCAGCAGCTATGCCGGGACAGGCTACAATGAGCAGTTCTTC	CASSYAGTGYNEQFF
-	TRBJ2-1	TRBV9	few	TGTGCCAGCAGCCCTAGGGGCCGGGGTACAGGATACAATGAGCAGTTCTTC	CASSPRGRGTGYNEQFF
-	TRBJ2-5	TRBV7-3	few	TGTGCCAGCAGCCACCCTATTCGCGAGAGTGTCGGAGAGACCCAGTACTTC	CASSHPIRESVGETQYF
-	TRBJ2-1	TRBV7-3	-	TGTGCCAGCAGCAAAGACGGTAGCTCCTACAATGAGCAGTTCTTC	CASSKDGSSYNEQFF
-	TRBJ2-2	TRBV23-1	few	TGCGCCAGCAGTCAATTTGTTATAAAATCCAATACGGGACAGAACACCGGGGAGCTGTTTTTT	CASSQFVIKSNTGQNTGELFF
TRBD1	TRBJ1-2	TRBV5-5	-	TGTGCCAGCAGGAGGGACAGGGATTCGGATGGCTACACCTTC	CASRRDRDSDGYTF
-	TRBJ1-1	TRBV6-8	-	TGTGCCAGCAGTTCTCCCCCCCCCAGATCTCCAAGCACTGAAGCTTTCTTT	CASSSPPPRSPSTEAFF
-	TRBJ2-3	TRBV2	-	TGTGCCAGCAGTGACGAAGCAACGAGCACAGATACGCAGTATTTT	CASSDEATSTDTQYF
-	TRBJ2-1	TRBV7-9	few	TGTGCCAGCAGCTTTCTAGAGGGGGGGGGGGCTCAGACGGGGCCATACAATGAGCAGTTCTTC	CASSFLEGGGAQTGPYNEQFF
-	TRBJ2-4	TRBV3-1	few	TGTGCCAGCAGCCAAGCCCCCAAAAACATTCAGTACTTC	CASSQAPKNIQYF
TRBD1	TRBJ2-5	TRBV29-1	-	TGCAGCGTTGAGGGATTTCGGGACAGGGGTCGCGAGACCCAGTACTTC	CSVEGFRDRGRETQYF
-	TRBJ2-7	TRBV7-6	-	TGTGCCAGCAGGCCCGAAAACCCCTACGAGCAGTACTTC	CASRPENPYEQYF
TRBD2	TRBJ2-1	TRBV9	few	TGTGCCAGCAGCCCAGGGACTAGCGGGGGGGAGTCACAGTTCTTC	CASSPGTSGGESQFF
TRBD1	TRBJ1-5	TRBV12-3/TRBV12-4	few	TGTGCCAGCAGTCGGGATTCAGGGGGTAGCAATCAGCCCCAGCATTTT	CASSRDSGGSNQPQHF
-	TRBJ1-1	TRBV7-9	-	TGTGCCAGCAGCTTGGGTGGATTCCAGGGCACTGAAGCTTTCTTT	CASSLGGFQGTEAFF
-	TRBJ2-1	TRBV12-3/TRBV12-4	once	TGTGCCAGCAGTTTAACTCCCCCTGAGCAGTTCTTC	CASSLTPPEQFF
-	TRBJ2-7	TRBV6-5	-	TGTGCCAGCAGATGGGCCTCGGTGGAGTACTTC	CASRWASVEYF
-	TRBJ2-3	TRBV27	few	TGTGCCAGCAGGCAGGACGGCAGCACAGATACGCAGTATTTT	CASRQDGSTDTQYF
-	TRBJ1-1	TRBV7-4	-	TGTGCCAGCAGCGGCCGGGCCTTGAACACTGAAGCTTTCTTT	CASSGRALNTEAFF
-	TRBJ1-1	TRBV4-3	-	TGCGCCAGCAGCCAACGACACACGAACACTGAAGCTTTCTTT	CASSQRHTNTEAFF
-	TRBJ1-1	TRBV6-2/TRBV6-3	-	TGTGCCAGCGGACCCGGAATGAACACTGAAGCTTTCTTT	CASGPGMNTEAFF
TRBD2	TRBJ2-1	TRBV6-2/TRBV6-3	few	TGTGCCAGCAGTTGGCTAGCGGGGTCTGAGCAGTTCTTC	CASSWLAGSEQFF
-	TRBJ1-1	TRBV12-5	-	TGTGCTAGTGGTTTGGTACGAGGGACCACCCCGAACACTGAAGCTTTCTTT	CASGLVRGTTPNTEAFF
-	TRBJ1-4	TRBV12-3/TRBV12-4	-	TGTGCCAGCAGGGCCCTGGATGAAAAACTGTTTTTT	CASRALDEKLFF
-	TRBJ1-1	TRBV4-3	-	TGCGCCAGCAGCCCGAGGGAGGGGTTGGCCACTGAAGCTTTCTTT	CASSPREGLATEAFF
-	TRBJ1-1	TRBV12-3/TRBV12-4	few	TGTGCCAGCAGTTTTTCCATGACACTGAACACTGAAGCTTTCTTT	CASSFSMTLNTEAFF
-	TRBJ2-1	TRBV6-2/TRBV6-3	-	TGTGCCAGCAGTTTCTCCGGGCAGACCTACAATGAGCAGTTCTTC	CASSFSGQTYNEQFF
-	TRBJ1-1	TRBV7-8	many	TGTGCCAGCAGCCCGGAAGCACAGGGCACTGAAGCTTTCTTT	CASSPEAQGTEAFF
-	TRBJ1-2	TRBV29-1	-	TGCAGCGTTGTAGACGGGACTGATGGCTACACCTTC	CSVVDGTDGYTF
TRBD1	TRBJ1-5	TRBV6-2/TRBV6-3	few	TGTGCCAGCAGCGACAGGGGCTATAGCAATCAGCCCCAGCATTTT	CASSDRGYSNQPQHF
TRBD2	TRBJ2-7	TRBV20-1	-	TGCAGTGCTCAAGGAGCTAGCGGACTTTTCTACGAGCAGTACTTC	CSAQGASGLFYEQYF
-	TRBJ1-5	TRBV6-1	-	TGTGCCAGCAGTGAAGGGTACGGGGGTGGTCAGCCCCAGCATTTT	CASSEGYGGGQPQHF
-	TRBJ1-2	TRBV19	few	TGTGCCAGTAGCGAGGACGGCGCCCTCTTCTTCTATGGCTACACCTTC	CASSEDGALFFYGYTF
TRBD2	TRBJ2-2	TRBV5-8	few	TGTGCCAGCAGGGGACTAGCGTGGACCGGGGAGCTGTTTTTT	CASRGLAWTGELFF